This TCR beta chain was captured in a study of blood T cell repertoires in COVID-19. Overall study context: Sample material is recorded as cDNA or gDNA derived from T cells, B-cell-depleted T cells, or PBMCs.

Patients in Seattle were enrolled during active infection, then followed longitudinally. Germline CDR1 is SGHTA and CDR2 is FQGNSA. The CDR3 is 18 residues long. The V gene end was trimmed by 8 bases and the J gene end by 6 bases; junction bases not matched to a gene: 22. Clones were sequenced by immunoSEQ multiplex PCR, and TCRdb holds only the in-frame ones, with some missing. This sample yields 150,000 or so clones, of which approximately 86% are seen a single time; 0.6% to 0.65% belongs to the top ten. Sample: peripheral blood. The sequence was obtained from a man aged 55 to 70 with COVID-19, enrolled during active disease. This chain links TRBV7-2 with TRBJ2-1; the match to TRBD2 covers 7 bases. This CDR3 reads CASERGTSGGSFRNEQFF. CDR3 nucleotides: TGTGCCAGCGAGAGAGGGACTTCGGGCGGGAGTTTCCGCAATGAGCAGTTCTTC.